Each of the 9 T cell receptor beta chains below was sequenced from the same sample in a study of a mutant IDH1 vaccine in newly diagnosed glioma. The assay was immunoSEQ multiplex PCR, and TCRdb's table has in-frame clones only and misses some. The sample lists about 85,000 clones, under 90% occurring once. Time point reported: week 47, end of study. Alongside topical imiquimod, each dose of vaccine comprised 300 ug of mutant IDH1 20-mer peptide. Their antigens remain unidentified. Sample: PBMCs, taken from a glioma patient whose treatment included an IDH1 peptide vaccine. The receptors were sampled from a woman aged 50 to 60 with glioma.

V usage is TRBV6-5 and J usage is TRBJ2-2; 9 positions match TRBD2. CDR3 length: 14 amino acids. V was pared by 7 bases and J by 8 bases, with 8 bases of the junction left unmatched. CDR1 MNHEY and CDR2 SVGAGI come from the germline V gene. Written as DNA, the CDR3 is TGTGCCAGCACCGGGACTAGCATGACTGGGGAGCTGTTTTTT. It specifies CASTGTSMTGELFF.

The J gene is TRBJ2-2, the V gene TRBV5-1; D might be TRBD1 (6 bases). The V and J ends lost 1 base and 5 bases respectively, with 12 bases between them. CDR1 is SGHRS and CDR2 is YFSETQ in the germline V gene. CDR3 size: 15 residues. CDR3 loop: CASSLLGAQTGELFF. CDR3 coding DNA: TGCGCCAGCAGCTTGTTGGGGGCGCAAACCGGGGAGCTGTTTTTT. Complete variable domain (other parts from reference TRBV5-1 and TRBJ2-2): KAGVTQTPRYLIKTRGQQVTLSCSPISGHRSVSWYQQTPGQGLQFLFEYFSETQRNKGNFPGRFSGRQFSNSRSEMNVSTLELGDSALYLCASSLLGAQTGELFFGEGSRLTVL.

This clone appeared once. The chain has TRBV7-9 and TRBJ1-2, with D unclear. CDR1 is SEHNR, CDR2 FQNEAQ, per germline (reference sequence). Trimming shortened V by 3 bases and J by 6 bases, and 8 bases separated the two germline ends. This CDR3 spans 12 amino acids. In DNA, the CDR3 is TGTGCCAGCAGCTTTGGGGTGGATGGCTACACCTTC. Its translation is CASSFGVDGYTF.

The chain carries TRBV7-2 and TRBJ2-7; TRBD2 agrees at 9 bases. With V trimmed by 7 bases and J by 5 bases, 9 bases remained unmatched. The V gene's germline CDR1 is SGHTA and CDR2 FQGNSA. This CDR3 spans 14 amino acids. The CDR3 is CASTLSSSGDEQYF. DNA of the CDR3: TGTGCCAGCACCCTCTCATCTAGCGGGGACGAGCAGTACTTC.

The chain joins TRBV7-9 to TRBJ1-2, with no clear D. The CDR3 loop spans 15 amino acids. Trimming removed 7 bases at V and 3 bases at J, with 18 bases between. Germline V gene sequence: CDR1 SEHNR, CDR2 FQNEAQ (reference sequence). CDR3 nucleotides: TGTGCCAGCACCCCTAGCGACCCAGATTACTATGGCTACACCTTC. Translated: CASTPSDPDYYGYTF.

V usage is TRBV5-1 and J usage is TRBJ1-1; 7 positions agree with TRBD1. V was pared by 3 bases and J by 3 bases, with 5 bases of the junction left unmatched. This CDR3 region has 14 residues. The V gene's germline CDR1 is SGHRS and CDR2 YFSETQ. This CDR3 reads CASSSTGTYTEAFF. For the CDR3, the DNA is TGCGCCAGCAGCTCGACAGGGACTTACACTGAAGCTTTCTTT. Drawing the rest from reference TRBV5-1 and TRBJ1-1, the complete variable domain is KAGVTQTPRYLIKTRGQQVTLSCSPISGHRSVSWYQQTPGQGLQFLFEYFSETQRNKGNFPGRFSGRQFSNSRSEMNVSTLELGDSALYLCASSSTGTYTEAFFGQGTRLTVV.

The rearrangement links TRBV10-3 to TRBJ1-2; the D is unclear. V was clipped by 7 bases and J by 3 bases, with 12 bases between them. The V gene's germline CDR1 is ENHRY and CDR2 SYGVKD. This CDR3 is built from 13 residues. The chain's CDR3 is CAITTGEDYGYTF. In DNA, the CDR3 is TGTGCCATCACGACGGGAGAAGACTATGGCTACACCTTC.

The chain joins TRBV2 to TRBJ2-5; TRBD2 agrees at 8 bases. V was pared by 5 bases and J by 4 bases, with 9 bases of the junction left unmatched. Germline CDR1 reads SNHLY; CDR2 reads FYNNEI. This CDR3 spans 15 amino acids. The CDR3 reads CASSPLAAGGETQYF. The CDR3 region has the DNA TGTGCCAGCAGTCCACTAGCGGCGGGGGGAGAGACCCAGTACTTC.

Only a few counts were recorded for this clone. The V call is TRBV5-1, the J call TRBJ1-1; TRBD1 is a possible D gene (5 bases). CDR1 is SGHRS and CDR2 is YFSETQ in the germline V gene. The CDR3 is 14 amino acids. V lost 7 bases to trimming and J lost 1 base, with 14 bases between them. The CDR3 sequence is CASVPGPSNTEAFF. The CDR3 DNA is TGCGCCAGCGTCCCGGGACCCTCGAACACTGAAGCTTTCTTT.